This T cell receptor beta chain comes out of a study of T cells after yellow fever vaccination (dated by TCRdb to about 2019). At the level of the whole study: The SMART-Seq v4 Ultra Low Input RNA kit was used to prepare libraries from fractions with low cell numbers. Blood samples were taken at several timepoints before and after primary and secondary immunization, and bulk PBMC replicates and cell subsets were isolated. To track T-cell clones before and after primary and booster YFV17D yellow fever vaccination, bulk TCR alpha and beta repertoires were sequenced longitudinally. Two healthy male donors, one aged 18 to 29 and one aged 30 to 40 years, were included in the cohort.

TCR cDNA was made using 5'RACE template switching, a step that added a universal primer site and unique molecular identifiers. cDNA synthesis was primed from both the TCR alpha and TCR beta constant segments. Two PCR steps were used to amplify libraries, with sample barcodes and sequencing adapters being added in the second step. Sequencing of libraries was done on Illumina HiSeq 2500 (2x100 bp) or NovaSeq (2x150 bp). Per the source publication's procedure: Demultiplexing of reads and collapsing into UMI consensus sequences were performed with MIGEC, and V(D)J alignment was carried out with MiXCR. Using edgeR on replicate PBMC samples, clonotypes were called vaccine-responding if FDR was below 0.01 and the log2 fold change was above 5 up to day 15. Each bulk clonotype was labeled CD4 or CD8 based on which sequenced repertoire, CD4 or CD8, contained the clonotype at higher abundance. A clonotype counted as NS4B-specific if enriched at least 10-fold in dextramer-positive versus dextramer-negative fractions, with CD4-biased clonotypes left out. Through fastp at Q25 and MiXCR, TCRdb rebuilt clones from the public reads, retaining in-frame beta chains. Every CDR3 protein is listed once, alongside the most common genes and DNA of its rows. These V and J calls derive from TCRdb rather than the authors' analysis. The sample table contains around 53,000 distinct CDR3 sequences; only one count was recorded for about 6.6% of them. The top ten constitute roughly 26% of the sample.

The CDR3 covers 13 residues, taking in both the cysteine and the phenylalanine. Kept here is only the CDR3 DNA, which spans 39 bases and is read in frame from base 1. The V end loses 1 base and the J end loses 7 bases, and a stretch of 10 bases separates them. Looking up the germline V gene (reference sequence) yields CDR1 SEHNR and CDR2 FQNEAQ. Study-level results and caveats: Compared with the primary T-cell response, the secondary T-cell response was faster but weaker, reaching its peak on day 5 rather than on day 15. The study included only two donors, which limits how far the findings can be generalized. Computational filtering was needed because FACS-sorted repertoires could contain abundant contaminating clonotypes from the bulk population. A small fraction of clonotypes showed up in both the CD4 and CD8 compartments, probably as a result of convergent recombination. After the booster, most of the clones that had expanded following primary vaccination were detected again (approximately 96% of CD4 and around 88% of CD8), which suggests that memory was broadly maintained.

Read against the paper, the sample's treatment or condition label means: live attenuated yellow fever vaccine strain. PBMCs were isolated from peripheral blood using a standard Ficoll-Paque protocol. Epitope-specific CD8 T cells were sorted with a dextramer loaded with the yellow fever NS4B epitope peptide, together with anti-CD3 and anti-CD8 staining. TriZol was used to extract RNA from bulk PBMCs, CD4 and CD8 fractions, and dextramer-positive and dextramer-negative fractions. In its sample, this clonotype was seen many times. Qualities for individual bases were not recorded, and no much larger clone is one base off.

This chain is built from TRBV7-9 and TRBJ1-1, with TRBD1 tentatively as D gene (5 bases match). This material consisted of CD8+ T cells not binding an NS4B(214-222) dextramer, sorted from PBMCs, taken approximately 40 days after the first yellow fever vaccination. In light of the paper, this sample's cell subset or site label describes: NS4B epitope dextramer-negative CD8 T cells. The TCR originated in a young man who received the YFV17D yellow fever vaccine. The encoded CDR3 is CASSLDPGDEAFF. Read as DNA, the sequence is TGTGCCAGCAGCTTAGACCCGGGGGATGAAGCTTTCTTT.